This TCR beta chain emerged from a study of shared clonotypes between healthy human individuals. General observations from the study: Memory subsets had estimated richness that was generally smaller than that of naive subsets.

Measured with immunoSEQ multiplex PCR; TCRdb has only the in-frame clones, and not every one. The profile covers more than 550,000 clones, with roughly 87% appearing a single time and 34% taken by the ten largest. The V and J ends lost 6 bases and 2 bases respectively, with 18 bases between them. CDR1 and CDR2 (germline): LNHDA, SQIVND (reference sequence). The CDR3 is 16 residues long. As to this clone: Its antigen remains unknown.

This chain connects TRBV19 to TRBJ2-3, with D perhaps TRBD1 (7 bases). The receptor was derived from a man aged 18 to 29 in good health. Some clones in this sample may be carry-over from other donors' samples. Sequencing was done on a sample of memory CD8+ T cells from PBMCs. Specified subset: CD45RO+ cells pooled with CCR7-negative TemRA cells. For the CDR3, the DNA is TGTGCCAGTAGAGGGTATGGAGGGGGCTACACAGATACGCAGTATTTT. Its translation is CASRGYGGGYTDTQYF.